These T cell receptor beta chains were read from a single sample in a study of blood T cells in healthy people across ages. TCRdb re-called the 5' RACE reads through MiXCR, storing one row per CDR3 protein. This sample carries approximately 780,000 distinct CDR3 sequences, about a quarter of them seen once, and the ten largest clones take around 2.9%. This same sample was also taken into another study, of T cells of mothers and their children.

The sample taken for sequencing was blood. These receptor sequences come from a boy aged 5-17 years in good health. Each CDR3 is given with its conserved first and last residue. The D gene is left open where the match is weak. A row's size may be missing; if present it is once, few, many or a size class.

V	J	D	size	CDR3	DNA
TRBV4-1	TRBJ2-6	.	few	CASSPRGRVGANVLTF	TGCGCCAGCAGCCCTCGGGGAAGGGTCGGGGCCAACGTCCTGACTTTC
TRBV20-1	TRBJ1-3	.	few	CSARGASGNTIYF	TGCAGTGCTAGGGGGGCTTCTGGAAACACCATATATTTT
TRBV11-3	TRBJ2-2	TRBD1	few	CASSYDRGNGELFF	TGTGCCAGCAGCTACGACAGGGGAAACGGGGAGCTGTTTTTT
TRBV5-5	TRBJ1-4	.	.	CASSFSNEKLFF	TGTGCCAGCAGCTTCAGTAATGAAAAACTGTTTTTT
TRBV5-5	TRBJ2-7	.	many	CASSLWPGGEQYF	TGTGCCAGCAGCTTGTGGCCTGGCGGCGAGCAGTACTTC
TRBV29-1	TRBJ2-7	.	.	CSVAARLTYEQYF	TGCAGCGTTGCGGCCAGGCTGACCTACGAGCAGTACTTC
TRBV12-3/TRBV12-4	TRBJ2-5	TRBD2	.	CATGPSGGAAETQYF	TGTGCCACCGGACCTAGCGGGGGGGCGGCAGAGACCCAGTACTTC
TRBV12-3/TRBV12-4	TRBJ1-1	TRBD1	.	CASSPGTGTPNTEAFF	TGTGCCAGCAGTCCAGGGACAGGGACCCCGAACACTGAAGCTTTCTTT
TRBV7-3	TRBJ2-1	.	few	CASSLRRNNEQFF	TGTGCCAGCAGCCTAAGGAGGAACAATGAGCAGTTCTTC
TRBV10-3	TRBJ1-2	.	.	CAISDGDNYGYTF	TGTGCCATCAGTGACGGGGATAACTATGGCTACACCTTC
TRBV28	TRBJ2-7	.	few	CASSLLGGGSSNEQYF	TGTGCCAGCAGTTTATTGGGGGGGGGCTCAAGCAACGAGCAGTACTTC
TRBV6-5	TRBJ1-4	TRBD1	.	CASSSGQAPNEKLFF	TGTGCCAGCAGCTCGGGACAGGCGCCCAATGAAAAACTGTTTTTT
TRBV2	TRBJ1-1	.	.	CASSGNSLGTEAFF	TGTGCCAGCAGTGGGAACAGCCTAGGAACTGAGGCTTTCTTT
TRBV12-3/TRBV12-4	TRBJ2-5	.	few	CASSLPGYAETQYF	TGTGCCAGCAGCCTACCTGGGTATGCTGAGACCCAGTACTTC
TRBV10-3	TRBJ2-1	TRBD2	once	CAINSASGASYNEQFF	TGTGCCATCAATTCGGCTAGCGGGGCGTCCTACAATGAGCAGTTCTTC
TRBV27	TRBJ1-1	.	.	CASSWTPSWEQSEAFF	TGTGCCAGCAGTTGGACACCTTCCTGGGAGCAGTCTGAAGCTTTCTTT
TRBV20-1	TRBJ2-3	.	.	CSALRVTDTQYF	TGCAGTGCCCTTCGGGTCACAGATACGCAGTATTTT
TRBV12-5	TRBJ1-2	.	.	CASGLGPGSVDYGYTF	TGTGCTAGTGGTTTGGGACCCGGCAGCGTCGACTATGGCTACACCTTC
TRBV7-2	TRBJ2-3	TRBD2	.	CASSLGTSGGAGLDTQYF	TGTGCCAGCAGCTTAGGGACTAGCGGGGGGGCAGGGCTCGATACGCAGTATTTT
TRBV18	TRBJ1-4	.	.	CASSPPHGMGEKLFF	TGTGCCAGCTCACCACCCCACGGTATGGGGGAAAAACTGTTTTTT
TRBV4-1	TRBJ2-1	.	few	CASSQALGGRSYNEQFF	TGCGCCAGCAGCCAAGCACTCGGGGGGCGCTCCTACAATGAGCAGTTCTTC
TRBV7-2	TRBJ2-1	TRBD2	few	CASSLGLAGALEQFF	TGTGCCAGCAGCTTAGGACTAGCGGGGGCACTTGAGCAGTTCTTC
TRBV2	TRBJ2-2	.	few	CASSDSSWSTGELFF	TGTGCCAGCAGTGACTCCTCGTGGAGCACCGGGGAGCTGTTTTTT
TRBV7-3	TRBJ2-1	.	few	CASSLVPNRPHNEQFF	TGTGCCAGCAGCTTAGTCCCGAATCGGCCCCACAATGAGCAGTTCTTC
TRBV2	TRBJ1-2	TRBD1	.	CASSDQGAGGYTF	TGTGCCAGCAGTGACCAGGGGGCTGGGGGCTACACCTTC
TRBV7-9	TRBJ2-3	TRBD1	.	CASKTGGTDTQYF	TGTGCCAGCAAGACAGGGGGGACAGATACGCAGTATTTT
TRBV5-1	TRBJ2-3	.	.	CASRRTYSSSTDTQYF	TGCGCCAGCAGGCGAACGTATTCATCAAGCACAGATACGCAGTATTTT
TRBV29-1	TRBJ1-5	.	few	CSVRQDLNQPQHF	TGCAGCGTCCGACAGGACCTCAATCAGCCCCAGCATTTT
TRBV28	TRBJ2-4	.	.	CASSPPRPSAKTKNIQYF	TGTGCCAGCAGTCCCCCCCGGCCAAGCGCTAAGACCAAAAACATTCAGTACTTC
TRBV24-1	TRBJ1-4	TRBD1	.	CATSDFAGTGHEKLFF	TGTGCCACCAGTGATTTCGCCGGGACAGGGCATGAAAAACTGTTTTTT
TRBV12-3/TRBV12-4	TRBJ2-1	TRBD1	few	CASRQTGDGEQFF	TGTGCCAGCAGGCAGACAGGGGATGGTGAGCAGTTCTTC
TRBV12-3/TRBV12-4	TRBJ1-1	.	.	CASSFNPGEAFF	TGTGCCAGCAGTTTTAATCCAGGGGAAGCTTTCTTT
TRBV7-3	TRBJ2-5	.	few	CASSLQPGSRETQYF	TGTGCCAGCAGCCTCCAACCCGGGTCCCGAGAGACCCAGTACTTC
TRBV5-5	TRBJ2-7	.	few	CAGSSPGVLYEQYF	TGTGCCGGCAGCTCTCCGGGAGTACTCTACGAGCAGTACTTC
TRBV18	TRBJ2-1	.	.	CASSPEKGLKVYNEQFF	TGTGCCAGCTCACCGGAGAAGGGGTTGAAGGTTTACAATGAGCAGTTCTTC
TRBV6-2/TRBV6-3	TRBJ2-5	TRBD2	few	CASSYRLTSPFF	TGTGCCAGCAGTTATCGACTGACTAGCCCGTTCTTC
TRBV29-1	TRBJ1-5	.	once	CGVGRDNQPQHF	TGCGGCGTTGGTAGGGATAATCAGCCCCAGCATTTT
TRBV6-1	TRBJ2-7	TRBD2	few	CASSDGLAGITSYEQYF	TGTGCCAGCAGTGACGGACTAGCGGGGATCACCTCCTACGAGCAGTACTTC
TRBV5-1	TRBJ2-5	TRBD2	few	CASSFVGEGLETQYF	TGCGCCAGCAGCTTCGTAGGGGAGGGCTTGGAGACCCAGTACTTC
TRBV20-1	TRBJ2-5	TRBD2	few	CSVNAGEETQYF	TGCAGTGTGAATGCGGGGGAAGAGACCCAGTACTTC
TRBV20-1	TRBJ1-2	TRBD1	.	CSARVSPRLGTDYGYTF	TGCAGTGCTAGAGTTTCGCCTAGGCTCGGGACAGACTATGGCTACACCTTC
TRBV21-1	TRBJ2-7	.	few	CASSKKGGRTLGLEQYF	TGTGCCAGCAGCAAAAAAGGGGGGAGGACACTGGGACTCGAGCAGTACTTC
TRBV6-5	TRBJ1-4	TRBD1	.	CACSYSPGQGGEKLFF	TGTGCCTGCAGTTACTCTCCGGGACAGGGCGGAGAAAAACTGTTTTTT
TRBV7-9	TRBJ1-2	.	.	CASSLALWVFYGYTF	TGTGCCAGCAGCTTAGCTTTGTGGGTTTTCTATGGCTACACCTTC
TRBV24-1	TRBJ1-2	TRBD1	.	CATSDQPGQASGYTF	TGTGCCACCAGTGATCAACCGGGACAGGCCTCTGGCTACACCTTC
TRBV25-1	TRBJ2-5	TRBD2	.	CASSRAHGGEQYF	TGTGCCAGCAGTAGGGCCCACGGGGGGGAGCAGTACTTC
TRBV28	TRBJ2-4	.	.	CASSSRQLVAKNIQYF	TGTGCCAGCAGTTCCCGACAGCTAGTAGCCAAAAACATTCAGTACTTC
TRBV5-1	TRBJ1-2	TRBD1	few	CASSSGQGSGGYTF	TGCGCCAGCAGCTCGGGACAGGGGAGCGGTGGCTACACCTTC
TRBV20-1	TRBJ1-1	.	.	CSARRDTEAFF	TGCAGTGCCCGGCGGGACACTGAAGCTTTCTTT
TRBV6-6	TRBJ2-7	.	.	CASRHSAYEQYF	TGTGCCAGCAGGCACAGTGCCTACGAGCAGTACTTC
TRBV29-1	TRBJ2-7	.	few	CSVRAGTYEQYF	TGCAGCGTTCGGGCAGGGACCTACGAGCAGTACTTC
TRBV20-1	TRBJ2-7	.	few	CSARGPPYEQYF	TGCAGTGCTAGAGGTCCCCCATACGAGCAGTACTTC
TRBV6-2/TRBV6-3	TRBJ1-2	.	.	CASSYGRGRNYGYTF	TGTGCCAGCAGTTACGGCCGGGGACGGAACTATGGCTACACCTTC
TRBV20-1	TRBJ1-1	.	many	CSASPGQYNTEAFF	TGCAGTGCTAGCCCAGGACAGTACAACACTGAAGCTTTCTTT
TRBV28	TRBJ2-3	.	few	CASKSAGSGTDTQYF	TGTGCCAGCAAGAGTGCGGGGTCTGGCACAGATACGCAGTATTTT
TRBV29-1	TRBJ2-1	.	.	CSVHGITYNEQFF	TGCAGCGTTCACGGGATCACCTACAATGAGCAGTTCTTC
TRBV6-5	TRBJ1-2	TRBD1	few	CASSGPGQGGYTF	TGTGCCAGCAGTGGACCGGGACAGGGTGGCTACACCTTC
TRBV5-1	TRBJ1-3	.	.	CASSQRDDEIRTGNTIYF	TGCGCCAGCAGCCAACGGGACGACGAAATTAGAACTGGAAACACCATATATTTT
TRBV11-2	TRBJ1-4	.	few	CASGRVSANEKLFF	TGTGCCAGCGGCCGGGTTAGCGCTAATGAAAAACTGTTTTTT
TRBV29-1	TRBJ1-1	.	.	CSVVGRVTEAFF	TGCAGCGTCGTGGGCAGGGTGACTGAAGCTTTCTTT